This entry describes one TCR beta chain. As yet, its antigen is unknown. Following a re-call of the 5' RACE reads, TCRdb has one entry per CDR3 protein and lacks DNA. This repertoire comprises around 200,000 distinct CDR3 sequences; its ten largest clones make up 1.6%. CDR3 size: 18 residues. Germline CDR1 and CDR2: KGHSH and LQKENI. The sample is drawn from a study of monozygotic twins with inflammatory bowel disease. Blood samples, whole and unsorted for T cells, yielded the isolated total RNA. Findings of the study overall: Repertoire similarity was not found to differ between concordant and discordant twins, possibly from limited power.

This receptor was obtained from a human donor with ulcerative colitis or Crohn's disease, or a healthy co-twin of an affected twin (not recorded which). The sequenced material came from blood. This chain connects TRBV18 to TRBJ2-3; the D gene TCRdb calls, TRBD1, cannot be checked with no DNA. The CDR3 spells CASSPPFGQGDHTDTQYF.